These 9 T cell receptor beta chains were sequenced from one sample in a study of neurological immune-mediated disorders. Time point given: longitudinal time-point 3. TCRdb called the 5' RACE reads again in MiXCR, with one record for every CDR3 protein. The data show fewer than 55,000 distinct CDR3 sequences, roughly 12% seen once. The specimen sequenced was PBMCs. These receptors originate from a male donor with HTLV-1-associated myelopathy (HAM/TSP).

This clonotype was seen at least ten times. This chain connects TRBV20-1 to TRBJ1-5; possible D gene TRBD1, 6 bases. The germline CDR1 and CDR2 sequences are DFQATT and SNEGSKA (reference sequence). Between the trimmed V and J ends, which lost 6 bases and 0 bases, there was a span of 21 bases. The CDR3 runs 17 residues. CDR3: CSAAGQIYRDSNQPQHF. Here the CDR3 DNA reads TGCAGTGCCGCTGGACAGATATATCGGGATAGCAATCAGCCCCAGCATTTT.

This chain links TRBV5-1 with TRBJ2-7, with TRBD1 matching over 9 bases. The germline V gene has CDR1 SGHRS and CDR2 YFSETQ. The J segment lost 0 bases and the V segment lost 3 bases, leaving 1 base of the junction unmatched. The CDR3 length is 14 residues. The CDR3 loop reads CASSSGQGSYEQYF. The CDR3, as DNA: TGCGCCAGCAGCTCGGGACAGGGCTCCTACGAGCAGTACTTC.

This clonotype came up many times. The rearrangement joins TRBV5-1 to TRBJ1-2; 7 nucleotides agree with TRBD1. The trim removed 3 bases at V and 4 bases at J, leaving 6 bases unmatched. The CDR3 spans 14 residues. Germline CDR1 SGHRS, CDR2 YFSETQ. CDR3 bases: TGCGCCAGCAGCTCCGGGACAGAGCCCTATGGCTACACCTTC. Amino acids: CASSSGTEPYGYTF.

This clonotype was counted ten times or more. The CDR3 here is CASSLVIGRTDTQYF. CDR3 sequence (DNA): TGTGCCAGCAGCTTAGTCATCGGACGCACAGATACGCAGTATTTT. The V and J genes are TRBV7-2 and TRBJ2-3, with D hard to call. The CDR3 runs 15 residues. Trimming took 1 base from V and 1 from J, leaving 9 bases between them. From germline, CDR1 is SGHTA and CDR2 FQGNSA.

This clonotype was found many times. DNA of the CDR3: TGTGCCAGCAGTTATCAGGCGAACATTCAGTACTTC. Encoded protein: CASSYQANIQYF. The chain employs TRBV6-2 or TRBV6-3 and TRBJ2-4; D gene unclear. CDR1 is MNHEY, CDR2 SVGEGT, per germline. V was cut by 3 bases and J by 7 bases, with 7 bases left in between. This CDR3 comprises 12 residues.

In this sample, this clonotype turned up many times. J is TRBJ2-7 and V is TRBV12-3 or TRBV12-4; 8 bases are shared with TRBD2. The V and J ends lost 6 bases and 2 bases, in that order; junction bases with no gene match: 9. The CDR3 consists of 15 residues. The CDR3 sequence is CASRLRGGSPYEQYF. The CDR3 DNA is TGTGCCAGCAGGCTCCGGGGGGGGAGTCCCTACGAGCAGTACTTC.

CDR3 DNA sequence: TGTGCCAGCAGTTCTTTCCCCCGGGACAGGGGAGGTTCACCCCTCCACTTT. It encodes CASSSFPRDRGGSPLHF. The chain uses TRBV12-3 or TRBV12-4 and TRBJ1-6, with 10 positions matching TRBD1. V dropped 4 bases and J dropped 9; count of bases not matched to a gene: 12. The CDR3 spans 17 residues.

This clonotype occurred many times. This rearrangement joins TRBV7-2 to TRBJ1-5, with unresolved D. Deletions cut 5 bases from V and 2 bases from J, with 13 bases between. The CDR3 totals 15 residues. Germline CDR1 and CDR2: SGHTA and FQGNSA. The CDR3 DNA sequence: TGTGCCAGCAGCCGGCCTGGGAAAGGCAATCAGCCCCAGCATTTT. Translation gives CASSRPGKGNQPQHF.

The rearrangement joins TRBV11-3 to TRBJ1-4, with D possibly being TRBD1 (6 bases). Germline V CDR1 and CDR2: SGHNT, YENEEA. The CDR3 runs to 14 residues. V lost 5 bases, J lost 3 bases, and 10 bases lay in between. CDR3 region: CASSAGQPNEKLFF. The CDR3 DNA follows: TGTGCCAGCAGCGCAGGACAGCCTAATGAAAAACTGTTTTTT.